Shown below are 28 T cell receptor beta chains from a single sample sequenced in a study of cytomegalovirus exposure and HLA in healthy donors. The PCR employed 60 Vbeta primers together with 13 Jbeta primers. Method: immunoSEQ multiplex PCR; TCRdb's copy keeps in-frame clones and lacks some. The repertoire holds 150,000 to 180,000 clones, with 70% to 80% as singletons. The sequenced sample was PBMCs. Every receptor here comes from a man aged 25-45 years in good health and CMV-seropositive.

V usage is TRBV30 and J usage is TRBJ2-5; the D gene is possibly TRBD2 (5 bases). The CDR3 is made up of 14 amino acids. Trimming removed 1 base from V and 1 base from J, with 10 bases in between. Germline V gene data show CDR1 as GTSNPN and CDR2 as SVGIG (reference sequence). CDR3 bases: TGTGCCTGGAGTGCCTCGGGGTTCCAAGAGACCCAGTACTTC. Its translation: CAWSASGFQETQYF.

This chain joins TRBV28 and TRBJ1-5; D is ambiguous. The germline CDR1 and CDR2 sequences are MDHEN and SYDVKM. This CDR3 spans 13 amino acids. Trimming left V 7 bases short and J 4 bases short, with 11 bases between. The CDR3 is CASTSVQNQPQHF. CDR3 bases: TGTGCCAGCACTTCGGTCCAAAATCAGCCCCAGCATTTT.

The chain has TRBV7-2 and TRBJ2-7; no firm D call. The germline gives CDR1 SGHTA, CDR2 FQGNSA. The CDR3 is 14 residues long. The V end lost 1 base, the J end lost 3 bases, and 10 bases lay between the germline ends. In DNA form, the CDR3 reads TGTGCCAGCAGCTTAGGAGTCTTTAACTACGAGCAGTACTTC. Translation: CASSLGVFNYEQYF. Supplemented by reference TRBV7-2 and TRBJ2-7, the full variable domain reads GAGVSQSPSNKVTEKGKDVELRCDPISGHTALYWYRQSLGQGLEFLIYFQGNSAPDKSGLPSDRFSAERTGGSVSTLTIQRTQQEDSAVYLCASSLGVFNYEQYFGPGTRLTVT.

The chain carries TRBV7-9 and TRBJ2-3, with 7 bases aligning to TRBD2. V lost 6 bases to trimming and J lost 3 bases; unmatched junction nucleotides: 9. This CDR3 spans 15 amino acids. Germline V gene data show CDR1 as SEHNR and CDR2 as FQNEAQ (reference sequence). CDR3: CASSPGLGRTDTQYF. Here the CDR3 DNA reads TGTGCCAGCAGTCCCGGACTAGGAAGGACAGATACGCAGTATTTT.

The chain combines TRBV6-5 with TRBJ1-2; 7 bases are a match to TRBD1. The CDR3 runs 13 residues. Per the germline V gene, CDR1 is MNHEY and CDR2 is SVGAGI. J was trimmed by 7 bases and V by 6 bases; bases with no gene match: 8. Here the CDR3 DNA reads TGTGCCAGCAGAAACCAGGGGGGTGGTGGCTACACCTTC. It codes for CASRNQGGGGYTF.

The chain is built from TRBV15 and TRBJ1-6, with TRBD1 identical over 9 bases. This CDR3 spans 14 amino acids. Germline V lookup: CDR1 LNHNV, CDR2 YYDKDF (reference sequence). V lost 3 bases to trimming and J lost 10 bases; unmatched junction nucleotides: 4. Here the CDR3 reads CATSRTGGQSPLHF. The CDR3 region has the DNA TGTGCCACCAGCAGGACAGGGGGGCAATCACCCCTCCACTTT.

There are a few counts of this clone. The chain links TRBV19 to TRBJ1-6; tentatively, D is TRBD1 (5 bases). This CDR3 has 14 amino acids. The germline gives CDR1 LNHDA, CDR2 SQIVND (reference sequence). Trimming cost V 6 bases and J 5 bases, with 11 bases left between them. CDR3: CASSLDRNNSPLHF. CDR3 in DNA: TGTGCCAGTAGCCTAGACAGAAATAATTCACCCCTCCACTTT. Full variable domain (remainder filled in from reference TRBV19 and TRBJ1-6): DGGITQSPKYLFRKEGQNVTLSCEQNLNHDAMYWYRQDPGQGLRLIYYSQIVNDFQKGDIAEGYSVSREKKESFPLTVTSAQKNPTAFYLCASSLDRNNSPLHFGNGTRLTVT.

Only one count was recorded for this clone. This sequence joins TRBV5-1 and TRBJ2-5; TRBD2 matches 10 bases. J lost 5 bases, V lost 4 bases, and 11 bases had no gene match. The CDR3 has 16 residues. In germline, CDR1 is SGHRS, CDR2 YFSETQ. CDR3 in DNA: TGCGCCAGCAGCACCTCTAGCGGGGGCGCGAGGGAGACCCAGTACTTC. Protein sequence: CASSTSSGGARETQYF.

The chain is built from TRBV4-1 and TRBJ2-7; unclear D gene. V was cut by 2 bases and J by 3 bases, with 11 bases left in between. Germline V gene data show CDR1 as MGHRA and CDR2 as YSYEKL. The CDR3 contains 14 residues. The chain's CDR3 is CASSQTPRNYEQYF. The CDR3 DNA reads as TGCGCCAGCAGCCAAACGCCCAGGAACTACGAGCAGTACTTC.

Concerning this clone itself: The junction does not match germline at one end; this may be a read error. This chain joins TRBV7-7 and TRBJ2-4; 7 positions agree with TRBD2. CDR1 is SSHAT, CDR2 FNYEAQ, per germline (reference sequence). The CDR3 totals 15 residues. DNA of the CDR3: TGTGCTAGCAGCTCTGCGAGGCGGGAGAGAAACATTCAGTACTTC. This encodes CASSSARRERNIQYF.

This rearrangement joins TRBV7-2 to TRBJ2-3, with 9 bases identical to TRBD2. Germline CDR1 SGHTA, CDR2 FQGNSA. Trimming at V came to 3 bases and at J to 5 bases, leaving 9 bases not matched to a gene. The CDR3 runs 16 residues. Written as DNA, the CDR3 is TGTGCCAGCAGCTTGGGGGGCGGGGGGGGGAGAGATACGCAGTATTTT. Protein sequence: CASSLGGGGGRDTQYF.

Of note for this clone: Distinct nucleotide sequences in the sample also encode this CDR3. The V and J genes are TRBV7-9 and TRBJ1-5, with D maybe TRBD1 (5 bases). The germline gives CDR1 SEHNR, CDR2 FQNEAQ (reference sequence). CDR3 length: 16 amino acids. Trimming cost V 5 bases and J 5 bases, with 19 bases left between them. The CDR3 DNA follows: TGTGCCAGCAGCCCCACGGGCCCCGGGGGACATCAGCCCCAGCATTTT. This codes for CASSPTGPGGHQPQHF.

CDR3 sequence (DNA): TGTGCCATCAGTGCACAGTTCCGGGAGACCCAGTACTTC. Its protein is CAISAQFRETQYF. The chain links TRBV10-3 to TRBJ2-5; D is unresolved. The CDR3 spans 13 residues. The V gene lost 4 bases and the J gene lost 5 bases, with 11 bases spanning the gap. The germline gives CDR1 ENHRY, CDR2 SYGVKD.

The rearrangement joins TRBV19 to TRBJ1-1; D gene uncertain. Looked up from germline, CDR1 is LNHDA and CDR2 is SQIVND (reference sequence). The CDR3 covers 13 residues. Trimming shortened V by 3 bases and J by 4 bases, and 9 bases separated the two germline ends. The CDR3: CASSMGRITEAFF. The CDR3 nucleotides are TGTGCCAGTAGTATGGGCCGGATCACTGAAGCTTTCTTT. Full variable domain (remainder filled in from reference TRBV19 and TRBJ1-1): DGGITQSPKYLFRKEGQNVTLSCEQNLNHDAMYWYRQDPGQGLRLIYYSQIVNDFQKGDIAEGYSVSREKKESFPLTVTSAQKNPTAFYLCASSMGRITEAFFGQGTRLTVV.

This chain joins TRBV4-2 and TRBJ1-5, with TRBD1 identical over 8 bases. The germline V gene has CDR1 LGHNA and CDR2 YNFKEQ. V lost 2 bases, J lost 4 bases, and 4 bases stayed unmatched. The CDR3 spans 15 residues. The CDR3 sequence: CASSQLQGVNQPQHF. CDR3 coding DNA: TGTGCCAGCAGCCAACTACAGGGGGTGAATCAGCCCCAGCATTTT.

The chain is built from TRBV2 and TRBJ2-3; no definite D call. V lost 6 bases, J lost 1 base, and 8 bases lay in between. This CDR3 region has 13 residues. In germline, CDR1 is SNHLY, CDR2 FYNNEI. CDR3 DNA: TGTGCCAGCAGCGTCCGGGGCACAGATACGCAGTATTTT. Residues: CASSVRGTDTQYF.

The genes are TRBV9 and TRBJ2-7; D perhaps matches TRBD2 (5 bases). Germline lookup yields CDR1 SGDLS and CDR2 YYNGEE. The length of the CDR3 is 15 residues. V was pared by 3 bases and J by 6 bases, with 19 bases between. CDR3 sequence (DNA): TGTGCCAGCAGCGCTGAAGAGCGACAAGAGGGCGAGCAGTACTTC. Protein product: CASSAEERQEGEQYF. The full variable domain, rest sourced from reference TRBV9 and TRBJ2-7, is DSGVTQTPKHLITATGQRVTLRCSPRSGDLSVYWYQQSLDQGLQFLIQYYNGEERAKGNILERFSAQQFPDLHSELNLSSLELGDSALYFCASSAEERQEGEQYFGPGTRLTVT.

This CDR3 is CASSYGTSRDEQFF. CDR3 DNA sequence: TGTGCCAGCAGTTACGGGACTAGCAGGGATGAGCAGTTCTTC. The chain couples TRBV6-5 to TRBJ2-1; 9 bases fit TRBD2. Per germline, CDR1 MNHEY and CDR2 SVGAGI. The trim removed 2 bases at V and 8 bases at J, leaving 4 bases unmatched. This CDR3 is built from 14 residues.

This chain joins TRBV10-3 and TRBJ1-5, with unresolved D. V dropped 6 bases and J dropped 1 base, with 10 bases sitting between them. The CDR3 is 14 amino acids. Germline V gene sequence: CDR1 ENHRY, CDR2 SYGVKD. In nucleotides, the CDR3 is TGTGCCATCAGCCGGGAGGTAAGCAATCAGCCCCAGCATTTT. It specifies CAISREVSNQPQHF.

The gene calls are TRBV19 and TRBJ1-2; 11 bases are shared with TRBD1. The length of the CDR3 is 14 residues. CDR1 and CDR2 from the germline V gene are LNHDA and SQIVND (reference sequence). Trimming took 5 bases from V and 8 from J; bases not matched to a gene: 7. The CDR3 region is CASSLPGTGGGYTF. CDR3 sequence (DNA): TGTGCCAGTAGTCTCCCTGGGACAGGGGGGGGCTACACCTTC.

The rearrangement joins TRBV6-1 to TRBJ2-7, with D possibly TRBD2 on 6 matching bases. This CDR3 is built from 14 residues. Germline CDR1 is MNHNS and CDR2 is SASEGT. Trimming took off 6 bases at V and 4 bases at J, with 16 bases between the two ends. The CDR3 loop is CASSRSGRQYEQYF. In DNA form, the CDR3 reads TGTGCCAGCAGCCGAAGTGGGAGGCAATACGAGCAGTACTTC.

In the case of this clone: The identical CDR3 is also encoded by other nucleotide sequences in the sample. The DNA of the CDR3 is TGTGCCAGCAGTTCGGGACAGGGCAGGGAAAAACTGTTTTTT. It codes for CASSSGQGREKLFF. The chain recombines TRBV5-6 with TRBJ1-4; 9 positions agree with TRBD1. Germline-derived CDR1 and CDR2 are SGHDT and YYEEEE. With V trimmed by 5 bases and J by 8 bases, 7 bases remained unmatched. CDR3 length equals 14 residues.

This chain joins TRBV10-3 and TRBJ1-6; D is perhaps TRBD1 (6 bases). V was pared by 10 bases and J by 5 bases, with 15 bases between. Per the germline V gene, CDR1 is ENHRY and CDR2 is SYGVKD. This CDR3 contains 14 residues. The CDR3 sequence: CATSQDRNNSPLHF. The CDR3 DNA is TGTGCCACCTCACAGGACAGAAATAATTCACCCCTCCACTTT.

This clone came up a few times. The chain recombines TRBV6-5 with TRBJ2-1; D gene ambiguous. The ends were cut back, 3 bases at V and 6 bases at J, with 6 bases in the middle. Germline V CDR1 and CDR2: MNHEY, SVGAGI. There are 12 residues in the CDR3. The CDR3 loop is CASSYTGNEQFF. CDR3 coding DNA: TGTGCCAGCAGTTATACGGGCAATGAGCAGTTCTTC.

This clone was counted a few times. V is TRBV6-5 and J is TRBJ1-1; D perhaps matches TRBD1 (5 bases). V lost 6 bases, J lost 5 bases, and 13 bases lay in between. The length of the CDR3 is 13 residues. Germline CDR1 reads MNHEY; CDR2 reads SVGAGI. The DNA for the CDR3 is TGTGCCAGCAGCCGAACCGCAGGGACTGAAGCTTTCTTT. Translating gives CASSRTAGTEAFF.

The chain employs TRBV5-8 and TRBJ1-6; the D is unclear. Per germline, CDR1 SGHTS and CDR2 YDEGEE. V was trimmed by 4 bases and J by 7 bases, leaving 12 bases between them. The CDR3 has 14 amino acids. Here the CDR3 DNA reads TGTGCCAGCAGCCGCGGACTGCAAAATTCACCCCTCCACTTT. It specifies CASSRGLQNSPLHF.

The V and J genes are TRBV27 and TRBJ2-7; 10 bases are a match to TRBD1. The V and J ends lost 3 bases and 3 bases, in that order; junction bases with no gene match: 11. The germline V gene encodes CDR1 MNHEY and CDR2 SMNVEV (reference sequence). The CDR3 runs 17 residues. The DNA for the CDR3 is TGTGCCAGCAGTTTCCGACAGGGGGCTTCGGGAAACTACGAGCAGTACTTC. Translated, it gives CASSFRQGASGNYEQYF.

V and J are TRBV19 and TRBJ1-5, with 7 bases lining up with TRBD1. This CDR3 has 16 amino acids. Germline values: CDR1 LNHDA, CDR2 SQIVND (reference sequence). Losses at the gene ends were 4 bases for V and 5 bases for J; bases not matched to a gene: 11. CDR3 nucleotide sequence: TGTGCCAGTAGTACCCGGGGACAGTTAGCATATCAGCCCCAGCATTTT. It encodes CASSTRGQLAYQPQHF.